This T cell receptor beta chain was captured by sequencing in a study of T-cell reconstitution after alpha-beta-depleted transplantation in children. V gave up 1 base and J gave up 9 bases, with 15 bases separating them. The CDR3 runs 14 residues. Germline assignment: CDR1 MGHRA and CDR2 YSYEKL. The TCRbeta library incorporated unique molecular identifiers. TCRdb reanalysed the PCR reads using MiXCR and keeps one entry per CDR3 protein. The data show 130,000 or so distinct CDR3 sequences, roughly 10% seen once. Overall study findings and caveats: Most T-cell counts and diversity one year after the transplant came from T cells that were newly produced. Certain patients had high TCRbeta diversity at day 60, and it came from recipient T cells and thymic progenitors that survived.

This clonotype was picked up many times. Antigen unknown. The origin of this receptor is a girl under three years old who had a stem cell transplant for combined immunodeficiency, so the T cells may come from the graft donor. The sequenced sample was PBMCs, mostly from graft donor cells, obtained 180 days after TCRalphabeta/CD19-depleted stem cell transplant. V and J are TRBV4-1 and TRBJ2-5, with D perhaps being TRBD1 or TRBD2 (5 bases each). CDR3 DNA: TGCGCCAGCAGCCAAGTAAGAGGGGCCGGGGCCCAGTACTTC. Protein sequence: CASSQVRGAGAQYF.